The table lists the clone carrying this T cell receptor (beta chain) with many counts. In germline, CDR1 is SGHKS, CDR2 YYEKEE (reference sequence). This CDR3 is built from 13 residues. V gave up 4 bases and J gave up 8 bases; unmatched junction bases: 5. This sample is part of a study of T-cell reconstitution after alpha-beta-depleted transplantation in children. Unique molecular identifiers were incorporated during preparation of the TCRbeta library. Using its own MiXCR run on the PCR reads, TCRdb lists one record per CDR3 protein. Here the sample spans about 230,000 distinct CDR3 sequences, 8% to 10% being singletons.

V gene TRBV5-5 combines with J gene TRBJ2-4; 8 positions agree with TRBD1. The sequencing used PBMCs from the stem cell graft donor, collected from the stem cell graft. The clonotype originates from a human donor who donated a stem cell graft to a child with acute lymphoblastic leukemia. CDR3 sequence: CASSPGQGDIQYF. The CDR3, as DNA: TGTGCCAGCAGCCCCGGACAGGGTGACATTCAGTACTTC.